The 2 T cell receptor beta chains listed next were all sequenced from one sample in a study of cytomegalovirus exposure and HLA in healthy donors. PCR was performed using 60 Vbeta and 13 Jbeta primers. TCRdb's copy holds only in-frame clones and misses some; the assay was immunoSEQ multiplex PCR. The sample records approximately 130,000 clones, approximately 80% being singletons. The sequencing sample was made of PBMCs. Every receptor here comes from a girl aged 2-10 years in good health and CMV-seronegative.

The chain has TRBV5-1 and TRBJ1-1; D gene ambiguous. V dropped 5 bases and J dropped 4 bases, with 12 bases sitting between them. There are 13 residues in the CDR3. CDR1 and CDR2 (germline): SGHRS, YFSETQ. This CDR3 reads CASRLELSTEAFF. The CDR3 coding sequence is TGCGCCAGCAGGCTGGAGTTGAGCACTGAAGCTTTCTTT.

This clone was seen a few times. The CDR3 loop is CASRSGQGMPYNEQFF. For the CDR3, the DNA is TGTGCCAGCAGATCGGGACAGGGTATGCCCTACAATGAGCAGTTCTTC. The J gene is TRBJ2-1, the V gene TRBV5-4, with 9 bases that match TRBD1. Germline V gene data show CDR1 as SGHNT and CDR2 as YYREEE (reference sequence). CDR3 length equals 16 residues. Trimming took 5 bases from V and 2 from J; bases not matched to a gene: 8.